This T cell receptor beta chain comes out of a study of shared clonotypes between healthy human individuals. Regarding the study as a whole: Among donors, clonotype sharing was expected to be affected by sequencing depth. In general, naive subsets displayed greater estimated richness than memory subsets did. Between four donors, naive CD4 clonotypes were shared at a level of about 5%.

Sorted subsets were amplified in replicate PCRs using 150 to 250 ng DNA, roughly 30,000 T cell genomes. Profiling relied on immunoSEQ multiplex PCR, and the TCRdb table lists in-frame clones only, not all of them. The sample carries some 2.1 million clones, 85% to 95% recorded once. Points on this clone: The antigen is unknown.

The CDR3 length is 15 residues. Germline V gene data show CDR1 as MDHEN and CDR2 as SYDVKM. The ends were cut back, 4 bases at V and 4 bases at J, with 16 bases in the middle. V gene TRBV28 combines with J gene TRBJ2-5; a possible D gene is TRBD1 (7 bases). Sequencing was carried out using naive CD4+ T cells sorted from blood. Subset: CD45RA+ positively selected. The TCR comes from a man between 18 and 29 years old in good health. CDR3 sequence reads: CASSSTQGGGETQYF. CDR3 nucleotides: TGTGCCAGCAGTTCCACCCAGGGGGGAGGAGAGACCCAGTACTTC. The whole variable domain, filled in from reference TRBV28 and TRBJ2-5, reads DVKVTQSSRYLVKRTGEKVFLECVQDMDHENMFWYRQDPGLGLRLIYFSYDVKMKEKGDIPEGYSVSREKKERFSLILESASTNQTSMYLCASSSTQGGGETQYFGPGTRLLVL.